This T cell receptor (beta chain) comes out of a study of monozygotic twins with inflammatory bowel disease (dated by TCRdb to the late 2010s). A note on the overall study: A total of 28 monozygotic twin pairs were included in the full study, comprising nine German pairs (four IBD-concordant, five IBD-discordant) and 19 IBD-discordant Danish pairs. The search for disease-associated traits relied mainly on comparing IBD patients with their genetically identical healthy co-twins within discordant pairs. Each individual had, on average, about 151 000 unique TCRalpha sequences and 181 000 unique TCRbeta sequences available for analysis. Points the paper makes about the study in general: TCRbeta repertoire diversity, by inverse Simpson index, was decreased in IBD patients compared with their healthy co-twins. Because patients were on differing immunosuppressive treatments, the repertoires may have picked up extra background noise and inter-individual variability. Distinction between different T cell subtypes could not be achieved in the analysis. No difference in repertoire similarity was observed between concordant and discordant twins, possibly owing to limited statistical power. No single strong signal or clonotype linked to IBD turned up in the results, so the idea that one exists was not supported. IBD patients shared fewer clonotypes with other individuals than healthy twins did, most markedly in patients showing signs of disease activity.

From each donor, an approximately 2.7 ml peripheral blood sample was collected into PAXgene tubes and kept at -80 degrees C. Total RNA was isolated from whole blood with the PAXgene blood miRNA kit on an automated QIAcube, without T cell sorting. Deep TCRalpha and TCRbeta repertoire profiling with unique molecular barcoding was performed on peripheral blood of monozygotic twin pairs concordant or discordant for inflammatory bowel disease. Smoking habits were recorded for all twin pairs, and each individual was classified as a current, former or never smoker. The CDR3 measures 16 amino acids from cysteine to phenylalanine. No coding sequence is recorded. CDR1 and CDR2, looked up from the germline V gene, are SQVTM and ANQGSEA. Details on this clonotype: Its antigen is unknown.

Library prep was done by 5' RACE. Each TCR library was prepared from around 3.5 ug of total RNA. For each sample, cDNA synthesis was carried out in eight separate reactions using SMARTScribe reverse transcriptase. Unique molecular identifiers containing a 6-nucleotide sample barcode were introduced through template switching during cDNA synthesis. Two nested PCRs of roughly 15 and 9 cycles amplified the TCRalpha and TCRbeta cDNA, and bead purification followed each PCR. Before amplification, the cDNA was treated with uracil DNA-glycosylase and purified using the QIAquick PCR purification kit. The second PCR added Illumina TruSeq-compatible adapters along with sample-specific barcodes. TapeStation and Qubit were used to check library quality and concentration, and 5 ng of each library was pooled. Pooled libraries were sequenced on an Illumina HiSeq2500 single-index Rapid Run with 2 x 100 bp reads and custom sequencing primers. The authors' analysis ran thus. MiGEC version 1.2.6 was used for UMI-based consensus assembly to correct PCR and sequencing errors. MiXCR version 2.1.1 was used for V(D)J alignment, clonotype assembly and CDR3 extraction. Gene usage, clonotype sharing and MAIT/NKT TCR abundance were normalised by analysing the top 1000, 10 000 and 20 000 clonotypes per sample. After downsampling to 27 000 UMIs, diversity was calculated as the inverse Simpson index using the vegan R package. Paired Mann-Whitney U tests were applied to discordant twin pairs, with Benjamini-Hochberg correction for multiple testing. TCRdb reprocessed the reads, so every CDR3 protein sequence counts as one entry and DNA is not shown. The V and J calls reflect TCRdb's pipeline rather than the authors' work. This sample's table contains about 200,000 distinct CDR3 sequences. The ten largest clones take up less than 9% of the sample.

The chain joins TRBV29-1 to TRBJ2-1; without DNA, the TCRdb call of TRBD1 cannot be checked. The TCR sequence derives from a human donor with ulcerative colitis or Crohn's disease, or a healthy co-twin of an affected twin (not recorded which). Sequencing was performed on blood. The CDR3 reads as follows: CSVERGGKGSQNEQFF.